What follows describes a single T cell receptor beta chain. No antigen is known for it. The sample is drawn from a study of T cell responses to AZD1222 COVID-19 vaccine. Study-wide results and limits: CD4 TCRs associated with vaccination spanned spike, dominating at 160-218 and 743-854. Among spike-specific TCRs, nearly half reportedly target unmutated variant regions.

Assay: immunoSEQ multiplex PCR; the TCRdb copy retains only in-frame clones and omits some. Of 70,000 or so clones listed, about nine tenths are singletons. The CDR3 loop spans 16 amino acids. Germline V gives CDR1 SGHAT, CDR2 FQNNGV. Germline trimming cut 4 bases from V and 4 bases from J; bases unmatched to any gene: 6. The starting material was peripheral blood, obtained on day 0 of AZD1222 vaccination. The V call is TRBV11-2, the J call TRBJ2-1; 11 bases map to TRBD2. The source of this sequence is an adult in good health. The CDR3 DNA follows: TGTGCCAGCAGCTATAGTTCTAGCGGGAGGTACAATGAGCAGTTCTTC. This gives the protein CASSYSSSGRYNEQFF.